These 9 T cell receptor beta chains share one sample of origin, sequenced in a study of blood T cell repertoires in COVID-19. TCRdb's table, derived via immunoSEQ multiplex PCR, lists solely in-frame clones and lacks some. The sample carries about 64,000 clones, about 81% recorded once. The sequenced sample consisted of peripheral blood. The source is an elderly man with acute or convalescent COVID-19.

The genes are TRBV30 and TRBJ1-6; 9 positions agree with TRBD1. Germline-derived CDR1 and CDR2 are GTSNPN and SVGIG (reference sequence). J was trimmed by 6 bases and V by 1 base; bases with no gene match: 4. This CDR3 contains 15 residues. The chain's CDR3 is CAWSALGQGNSPLHF. CDR3 DNA: TGTGCCTGGAGTGCTCTGGGACAGGGTAATTCACCCCTCCACTTT.

The V gene is TRBV24-1, the J gene TRBJ2-1; possible D gene TRBD2, 5 bases. V lost 4 bases, J lost 9 bases, and 9 bases lay in between. Germline CDR1 is KGHDR and CDR2 is SFDVKD. The CDR3 loop spans 12 amino acids. As DNA, the CDR3 is TGTGCCACCAGTGAGCGGGCCGGTGAGCAGTTCTTC. Its translation: CATSERAGEQFF.

The sample holds one count of this clone. The V call is TRBV4-1, the J call TRBJ1-4; 10 bases match TRBD1. J gave up 11 bases and V 1 base, and 13 bases lay outside the gene matches. Germline CDR1 is MGHRA and CDR2 is YSYEKL. This CDR3 has 17 amino acids. CDR3 coding DNA: TGCGCCAGCAGCCAAGGCCGAGGGGGACAGGGGAGTTATAAACTGTTTTTT. Translation: CASSQGRGGQGSYKLFF.

This chain uses TRBV5-1 with TRBJ2-2, with D maybe TRBD2 (5 bases). V dropped 0 bases and J dropped 0 bases, with 9 bases sitting between them. CDR3 length equals 16 residues. From germline, CDR1 is SGHRS and CDR2 YFSETQ. The CDR3 nucleotides read TGCGCCAGCAGCTTGGTTACGGGGACGAACACCGGGGAGCTGTTTTTT. Amino acids: CASSLVTGTNTGELFF.

This clone was found once. The chain uses TRBV9 and TRBJ1-2; 8 bases are shared with TRBD1. J was trimmed by 5 bases and V by 0 bases; bases with no gene match: 6. Germline CDR1 and CDR2: SGDLS and YYNGEE. The CDR3 consists of 15 residues. CDR3 sequence (DNA): TGTGCCAGCAGCGTAGCCACAGGGGGACAATATGGCTACACCTTC. It specifies CASSVATGGQYGYTF.

This clone showed up just once. The CDR3 loop is CASSQWTGENTEAFF. The CDR3 region has the DNA TGTGCCAGCTCACAATGGACAGGGGAGAACACTGAAGCTTTCTTT. The chain links TRBV18 to TRBJ1-1; 9 nucleotides agree with TRBD1. The CDR3 length is 15 residues. The junction had 4 bases not matched to a gene; V was cut back by 4 bases and J by 1 base. From germline, CDR1 is KGHSH and CDR2 LQKENI.

The rearrangement links TRBV14 to TRBJ2-1, with 9 bases that match TRBD2. The CDR3 totals 16 residues. Germline-derived CDR1 and CDR2 are SGHDN and FVKESK. Germline trimming cut 1 base from V and 2 bases from J; bases unmatched to any gene: 3. CDR3 bases: TGTGCCAGCAGCCAAGCGAGCGGGGGGCCCTACAATGAGCAGTTCTTC. Protein: CASSQASGGPYNEQFF.

This CDR3 reads CASSLRQGTNTEAFF. The CDR3 DNA is TGTGCCAGCAGCCTCCGACAGGGGACGAACACTGAAGCTTTCTTT. The chain joins TRBV3-1 (or the pseudogene TRBV3-2) to TRBJ1-1; 8 nucleotides line up with TRBD1. Germline assignment: CDR1 LGHDT and CDR2 YNNKEL (reference sequence). V was clipped by 4 bases and J by 1 base; unmatched bases: 5. This CDR3 contains 15 residues.

As DNA, the CDR3 is TGTGCCAGCAGCATCGGCCGGGGGGCTGAAGCTTTCTTT. It translates to CASSIGRGAEAFF. The rearrangement links TRBV5-5 to TRBJ1-1, with D possibly being TRBD1 (5 bases). Germline CDR1 reads SGHKS; CDR2 reads YYEKEE (reference sequence). Deletions cut 4 bases from V and 6 bases from J, with 13 bases between. This CDR3 contains 13 residues.